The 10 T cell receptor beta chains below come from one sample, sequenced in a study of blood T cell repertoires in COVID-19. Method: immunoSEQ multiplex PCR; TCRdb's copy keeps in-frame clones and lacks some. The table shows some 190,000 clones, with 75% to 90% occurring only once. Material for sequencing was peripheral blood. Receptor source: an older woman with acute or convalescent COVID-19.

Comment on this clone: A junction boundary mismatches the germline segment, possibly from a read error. In DNA form, the CDR3 reads TGTGCCAGCAGCTTAAGACAGAATAACTCACCCCTCCACTTT. Its translation: CASSLRQNNSPLHF. The chain couples TRBV7-9 to TRBJ1-6; maybe TRBD1 (5 bases). This CDR3 is built from 14 residues. Germline V gene lookup returns CDR1 SEHNR and CDR2 FQNEAQ (reference sequence).

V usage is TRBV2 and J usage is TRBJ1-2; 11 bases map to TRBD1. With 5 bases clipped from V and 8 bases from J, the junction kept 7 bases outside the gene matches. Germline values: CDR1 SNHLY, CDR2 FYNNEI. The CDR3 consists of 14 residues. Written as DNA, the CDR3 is TGTGCCAGCAGTTCCGGGACAGGGGGAAAGGGCTACACCTTC. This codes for CASSSGTGGKGYTF.

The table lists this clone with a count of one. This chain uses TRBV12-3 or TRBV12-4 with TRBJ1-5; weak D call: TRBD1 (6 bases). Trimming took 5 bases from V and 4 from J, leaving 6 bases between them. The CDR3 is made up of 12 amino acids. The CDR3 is CASSQGNQPQHF. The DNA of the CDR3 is TGTGCCAGCAGTCAGGGGAATCAGCCCCAGCATTTT.

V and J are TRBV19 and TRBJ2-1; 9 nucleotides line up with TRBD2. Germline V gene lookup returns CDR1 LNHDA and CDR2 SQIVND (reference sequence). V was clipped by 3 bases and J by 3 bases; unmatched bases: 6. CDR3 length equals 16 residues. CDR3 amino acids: CASSIRAGGIYNEQFF. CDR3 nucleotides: TGTGCCAGTAGTATCCGGGCGGGAGGGATCTACAATGAGCAGTTCTTC.

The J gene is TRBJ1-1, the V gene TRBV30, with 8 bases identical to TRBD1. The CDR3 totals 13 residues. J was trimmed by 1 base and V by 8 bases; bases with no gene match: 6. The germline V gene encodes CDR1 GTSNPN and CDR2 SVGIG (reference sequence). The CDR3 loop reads CAGSGQANTEAFF. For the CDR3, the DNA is TGTGCCGGGTCGGGACAGGCGAACACTGAAGCTTTCTTT. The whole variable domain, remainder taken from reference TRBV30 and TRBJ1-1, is SQTIHQWPATLVQPVGSPLSLECTVEGTSNPNLYWYRQAAGRGLQLLFYSVGIGQISSEVPQNLSASRPQDRQFILSSKKLLLSDSGFYLCAGSGQANTEAFFGQGTRLTVV.

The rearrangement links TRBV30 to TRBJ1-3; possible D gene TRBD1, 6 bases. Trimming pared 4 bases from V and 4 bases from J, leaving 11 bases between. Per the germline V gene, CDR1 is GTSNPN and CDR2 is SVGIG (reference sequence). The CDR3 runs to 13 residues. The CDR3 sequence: CAWKEQGGNTIYF. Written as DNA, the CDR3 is TGTGCCTGGAAAGAACAGGGAGGAAACACCATATATTTT.

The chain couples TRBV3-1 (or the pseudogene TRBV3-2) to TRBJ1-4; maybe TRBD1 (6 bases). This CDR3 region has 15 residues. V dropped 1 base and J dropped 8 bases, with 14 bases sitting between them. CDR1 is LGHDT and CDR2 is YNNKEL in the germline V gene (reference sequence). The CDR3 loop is CASSQAAGEREKLFF. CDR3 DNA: TGTGCCAGCAGCCAAGCGGCAGGGGAGCGGGAAAAACTGTTTTTT.

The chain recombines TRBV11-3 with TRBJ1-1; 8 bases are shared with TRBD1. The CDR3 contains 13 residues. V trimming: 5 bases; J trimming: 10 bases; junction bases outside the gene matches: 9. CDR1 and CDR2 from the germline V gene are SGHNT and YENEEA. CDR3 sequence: CASSRTGQGGAFF. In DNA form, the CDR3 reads TGTGCCAGCAGCCGTACCGGACAGGGTGGAGCTTTCTTT.

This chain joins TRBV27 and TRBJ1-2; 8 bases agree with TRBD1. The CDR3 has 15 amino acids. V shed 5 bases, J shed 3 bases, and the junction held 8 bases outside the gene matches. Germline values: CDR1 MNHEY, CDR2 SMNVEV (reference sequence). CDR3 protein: CASSPGTGGDYGYTF. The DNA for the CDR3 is TGTGCCAGCAGTCCCGGGACAGGAGGTGACTATGGCTACACCTTC.

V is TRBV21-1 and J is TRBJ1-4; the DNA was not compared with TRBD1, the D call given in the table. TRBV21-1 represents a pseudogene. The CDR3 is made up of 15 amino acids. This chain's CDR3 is CASSGADRPDEKLFF. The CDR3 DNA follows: TGTGCCAGCAGCGGGGCGGACCGCCCAGATGAAAAACTGTTTTTT.